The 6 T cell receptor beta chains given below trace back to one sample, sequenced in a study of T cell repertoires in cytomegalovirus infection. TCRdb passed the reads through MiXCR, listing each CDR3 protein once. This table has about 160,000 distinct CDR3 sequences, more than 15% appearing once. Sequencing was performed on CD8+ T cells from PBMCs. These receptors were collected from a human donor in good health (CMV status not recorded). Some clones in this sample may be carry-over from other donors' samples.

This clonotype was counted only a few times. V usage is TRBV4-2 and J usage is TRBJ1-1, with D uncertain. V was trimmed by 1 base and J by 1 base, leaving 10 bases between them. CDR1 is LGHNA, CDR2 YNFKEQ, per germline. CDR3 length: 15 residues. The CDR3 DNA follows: TGTGCCAGCAGCCAAGCGGAAGGAGGGAACACTGAAGCTTTCTTT. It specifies CASSQAEGGNTEAFF.

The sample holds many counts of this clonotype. The CDR3 sequence: CASSLADMNTEAFF. CDR3 nucleotides: TGTGCCAGCAGCTTAGCAGATATGAACACTGAAGCTTTCTTT. The V and J genes are TRBV7-6 and TRBJ1-1; D call uncertain. CDR3 length: 14 residues. Trimming shortened V by 0 bases and J by 0 bases, and 5 bases separated the two germline ends. Looked up from germline, CDR1 is SGHVS and CDR2 is FNYEAQ. Together with reference TRBV7-6 and TRBJ1-1, the CDR3 gives the full variable domain: GAGVSQSPRYKVTKRGQDVALRCDPISGHVSLYWYRQALGQGPEFLTYFNYEAQQDKSGLPNDRFSAERPEGSISTLTIQRTEQRDSAMYRCASSLADMNTEAFFGQGTRLTVV.

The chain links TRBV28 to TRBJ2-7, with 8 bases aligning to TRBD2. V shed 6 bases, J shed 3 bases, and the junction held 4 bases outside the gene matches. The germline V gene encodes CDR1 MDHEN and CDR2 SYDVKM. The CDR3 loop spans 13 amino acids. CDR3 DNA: TGTGCCAGCAGGTCGACTAGCGACTACGAGCAGTACTTC. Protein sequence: CASRSTSDYEQYF.

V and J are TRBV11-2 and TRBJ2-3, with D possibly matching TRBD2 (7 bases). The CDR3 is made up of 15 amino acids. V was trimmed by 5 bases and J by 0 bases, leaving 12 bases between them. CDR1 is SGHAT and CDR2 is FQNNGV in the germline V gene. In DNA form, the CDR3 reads TGTGCCAGCAGCAGGGGGGGGACCAGCACAGATACGCAGTATTTT. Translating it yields CASSRGGTSTDTQYF.

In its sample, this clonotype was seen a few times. The DNA of the CDR3 is TGTGCCAGCAGTCCCGGACAGGGGTTTTGGAATGAGCAGTTCTTC. Translated: CASSPGQGFWNEQFF. The V call is TRBV6-1, the J call TRBJ2-1; TRBD1 matches 9 bases. The CDR3 totals 15 residues. Trimming cost V 5 bases and J 7 bases; bases outside gene matches: 9. From germline, CDR1 is MNHNS and CDR2 SASEGT.

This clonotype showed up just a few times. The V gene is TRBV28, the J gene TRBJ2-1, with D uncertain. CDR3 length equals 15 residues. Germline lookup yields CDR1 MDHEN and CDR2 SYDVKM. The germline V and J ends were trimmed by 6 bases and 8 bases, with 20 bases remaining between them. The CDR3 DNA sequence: TGTGCCAGCAGATTACTACCGAGCCTAAGGGATGAGCAGTTCTTC. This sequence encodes CASRLLPSLRDEQFF.